What follows are 17 T cell receptor beta chains derived from one specimen sequenced in a study of cytomegalovirus exposure and HLA in healthy donors. With 60 Vbeta and 13 Jbeta primers, the PCR was carried out. Sequenced by immunoSEQ multiplex PCR; TCRdb stores in-frame clones only, minus some. The sample shows around 120,000 clones, 80% of them seen only once. What was sequenced was PBMCs. The receptors here all came from a man aged 30 to 39 in good health and CMV-seronegative.

The rearrangement links TRBV19 to TRBJ2-1; 8 bases map to TRBD1. V dropped 6 bases and J dropped 8; count of bases not matched to a gene: 12. Germline assignment: CDR1 LNHDA and CDR2 SQIVND (reference sequence). The CDR3 is 15 amino acids. CDR3: CASRSRGHAVDEQFF. The CDR3 nucleotides read TGTGCCAGTAGGAGCAGGGGGCACGCGGTCGATGAGCAGTTCTTC.

Here the CDR3 reads CASSIDAELSTQYF. CDR3 DNA: TGTGCCAGTAGTATAGACGCCGAACTATCTACGCAGTATTTT. V gene TRBV19 combines with J gene TRBJ2-3, with D unresolved. V was trimmed by 0 bases and J by 8 bases, leaving 12 bases between them. This CDR3 spans 14 amino acids. CDR1 LNHDA and CDR2 SQIVND come from the germline V gene (reference sequence).

The genes are TRBV4-1 and TRBJ2-5; D is possibly TRBD2 (5 bases). The CDR3 consists of 14 residues. Germline CDR1 and CDR2: MGHRA and YSYEKL. The V end lost 4 bases, the J end lost 5 bases, and 14 bases lay between the germline ends. The DNA for the CDR3 is TGCGCCAGCAGCCTTGAGAGGGTTGGGGAGACCCAGTACTTC. Its translation is CASSLERVGETQYF.

DNA for the CDR3: TGCGCCAGCAGCTTAGGGGACAGTCCCTACGAGCAGTACTTC. Translated, it gives CASSLGDSPYEQYF. The chain combines TRBV5-1 with TRBJ2-7; 7 bases map to TRBD1. V lost 2 bases and J lost 2; bases outside the gene matches: 4. This CDR3 is built from 14 residues. CDR1 is SGHRS and CDR2 is YFSETQ in the germline V gene.

J is TRBJ1-1 and V is TRBV11-2; a weak D match, TRBD1 (6 bases). Trimming took 1 base from V and 1 from J, leaving 13 bases between them. Germline assignment: CDR1 SGHAT and CDR2 FQNNGV. The CDR3 loop spans 16 amino acids. In nucleotides, the CDR3 is TGTGCCAGCAGCTTAGCCAGGGGTGGCCAGAACACTGAAGCTTTCTTT. This codes for CASSLARGGQNTEAFF.

The genes are TRBV11-2 and TRBJ1-1; 7 positions agree with TRBD1. V shed 6 bases and J 3 bases; nucleotides not matched to a gene: 7. CDR1 is SGHAT, CDR2 FQNNGV, per germline. The CDR3 has 14 amino acids. The CDR3 here is CASSFTGEYTEAFF. For the CDR3, the DNA is TGTGCCAGCAGTTTTACAGGGGAGTACACTGAAGCTTTCTTT.

The chain combines TRBV30 with TRBJ1-2; 10 bases line up with TRBD1. The CDR3 contains 13 residues. With V trimmed by 3 bases and J by 8 bases, 6 bases remained unmatched. Germline CDR1 is GTSNPN and CDR2 is SVGIG (reference sequence). The CDR3 bases are TGTGCCTGGAGCTTGGGACAGGGGAGCGGCTACACCTTC. Its translation is CAWSLGQGSGYTF.

J is TRBJ1-1 and V is TRBV30; 11 bases are a match to TRBD1. Germline values: CDR1 GTSNPN, CDR2 SVGIG (reference sequence). V was clipped by 7 bases and J by 4 bases; unmatched bases: 8. The CDR3 runs to 14 residues. The CDR3 bases are TGTGCCTTTTATCCGGGACAGGGGGTCACTGAAGCTTTCTTT. Protein product: CAFYPGQGVTEAFF.

The chain carries TRBV7-9 and TRBJ1-1; D not certain. The CDR3 contains 15 residues. The V and J ends lost 5 bases and 6 bases respectively, with 19 bases between them. Germline values: CDR1 SEHNR, CDR2 FQNEAQ (reference sequence). This CDR3 is CASSPANGERAEAFF. DNA of the CDR3: TGTGCCAGCAGCCCCGCTAATGGGGAGCGCGCTGAAGCTTTCTTT.

V gene TRBV28 combines with J gene TRBJ2-7, with 8 nucleotides matching TRBD2. CDR3 length: 16 amino acids. In germline, CDR1 is MDHEN, CDR2 SYDVKM. Losses at the gene ends were 4 bases for V and 3 bases for J; bases not matched to a gene: 11. This CDR3 reads CASSSDPSGPRYEQYF. The CDR3 coding sequence is TGTGCCAGCAGTTCCGATCCTAGCGGGCCTCGCTACGAGCAGTACTTC.

This clone was picked up one time. The chain couples TRBV5-1 to TRBJ1-2; possible D gene TRBD1, 6 bases. Germline CDR1 reads SGHRS; CDR2 reads YFSETQ. CDR3 length: 14 amino acids. Trimming cost V 4 bases and J 0 bases, with 10 bases left between them. CDR3 sequence reads: CASSVTGSNYGYTF. CDR3 coding DNA: TGCGCCAGCAGCGTTACAGGGTCTAACTATGGCTACACCTTC.

The V gene is TRBV18, the J gene TRBJ2-3; no definite D call. This CDR3 is built from 13 residues. CDR1 KGHSH and CDR2 LQKENI come from the germline V gene. The ends were cut back, 4 bases at V and 3 bases at J, with 8 bases in the middle. The CDR3 DNA sequence: TGTGCCAGCTCACTGGGCGATACAGATACGCAGTATTTT. This encodes CASSLGDTDTQYF.

This clone has a handful of counts. The V call is TRBV28, the J call TRBJ2-7, with 11 bases that match TRBD2. Germline trimming cut 6 bases from V and 6 bases from J; bases unmatched to any gene: 4. Per the germline V gene, CDR1 is MDHEN and CDR2 is SYDVKM. This CDR3 has 13 amino acids. CDR3 region: CASRTSGTGEQYF. CDR3 in DNA: TGTGCCAGCAGGACTAGCGGGACAGGCGAGCAGTACTTC.

The gene calls are TRBV6-5 and TRBJ2-3; the D gene is possibly TRBD1 (5 bases). The CDR3 covers 14 residues. Per germline, CDR1 MNHEY and CDR2 SVGAGI. Trimming took off 5 bases at V and 2 bases at J, with 11 bases between the two ends. Here the CDR3 reads CASSPREYTDTQYF. The CDR3 DNA is TGTGCCAGCAGTCCCAGGGAATACACAGATACGCAGTATTTT.

A note on this clone: One end of the junction varies from germline; a read error may be responsible. The chain is built from TRBV6-1 and TRBJ1-5; D gene uncertain. The CDR3 has 15 residues. The germline CDR1 and CDR2 sequences are MNHNS and SASEGT. CDR3 amino acids: CASSEFGGINQPQNF. CDR3 sequence (DNA): TGTGCCAGCAGTGAATTTGGAGGAATCAATCAGCCCCAGAATTTT.

This chain joins TRBV6-5 and TRBJ1-3; D remains ambiguous. Trimming stripped 6 bases from V and 0 bases from J, with 12 bases between. The CDR3 loop spans 15 amino acids. The germline V gene has CDR1 MNHEY and CDR2 SVGAGI. The CDR3 spells CASSPDYYSGNTIYF. The CDR3, as DNA: TGTGCCAGCAGCCCCGACTATTACTCTGGAAACACCATATATTTT.

This chain connects TRBV15 to TRBJ2-1; 14 positions agree with TRBD2. The CDR3 has 15 residues. V shed 2 bases and J 7 bases; nucleotides not matched to a gene: 1. Germline CDR1 LNHNV, CDR2 YYDKDF (reference sequence). For the CDR3, the DNA is TGTGCCACCAGCAGAAGACTAGCGGGAGGGAATGAGCAGTTCTTC. This sequence encodes CATSRRLAGGNEQFF.